This T cell receptor (beta chain) was identified during a study of shared clonotypes between healthy human individuals. Findings and limits, study-wide: Naive subsets generally had larger estimated richness than memory subsets.

Every donor was a Caucasian adult from Nashville, Tennessee. As regards this clone: Its antigen remains unknown.

Germline CDR1 SGHTA, CDR2 FQGNSA. The CDR3 runs 13 residues. Trimming took 5 bases from V and 8 from J, leaving 13 bases between them. Repertoires were generated with immunoSEQ multiplex PCR, while TCRdb's copy carries only in-frame clones and drops some. The sample shows 1,100,000 or so clones, approximately 80% of them seen only once. The clonotype comes from a man aged 18-30 years in good health. Some clones in this sample may be carry-over from other donors' samples. The chain links TRBV7-2 to TRBJ2-1, with D uncertain. What was sequenced was memory CD4+ T cells from PBMCs. Subset in this sample: CD45RA-negative fraction. This CDR3 reads CASSPARADEQFF. The CDR3 DNA reads TGTGCCAGCAGCCCCGCCCGGGCCGATGAGCAGTTCTTC.